This T cell receptor (beta chain) was sequenced in a study of response to subunit inactivated influenza vaccine. V lost 8 bases to trimming and J lost 5 bases, with 13 bases between them. The CDR3 consists of 13 residues. Germline V CDR1 and CDR2: MNHEY, SMNVEV (reference sequence). Study-wide results and limits: Each seasonal influenza vaccination, the authors suggested, recruits few new T cells.

This clonotype turned up a few times. Its antigen remains unknown. TCRdb reprocessed the RT-PCR reads via MiXCR and lists one record per CDR3 protein. Of fewer than 700,000 distinct CDR3 sequences detected, approximately 12% appear once; the ten largest clones hold under 15%. Sequenced here: PBMCs from blood, sampled more than 35 days after vaccination. This TCR derives from a man aged 50 or older who received an inactivated influenza vaccine. The V gene is TRBV27, the J gene TRBJ2-1; no firm D call. The CDR3 reads CASSPVGNNEQFF. CDR3 in DNA: TGTGCCAGCTCCCCGGTGGGGAACAATGAGCAGTTCTTC.